Below, one TCR beta chain is given with its context. Its antigen is still unknown. Base-call qualities are not available, and no considerably larger clone is one nucleotide away. The data belong to a study of cytomegalovirus exposure and HLA in healthy donors (dated by TCRdb to 2016 to 2017). At the level of the whole study: In an earlier analysis of under 600 of the donors, roughly 300 Gb of sequence data and 90 million to 120 million unique TCR beta sequences from approximately 180 million T cells were reported. Roughly 300 gigabases of sequencing data and around 85 million unique TCR sequences made up an early release that covered fewer than 650 HLA-typed donors. The genetic ancestry cluster associated with self-reported Caucasian donors included about four fifths of the 398 genotyped donors. The study aimed to test whether signatures of past pathogen exposure could be identified by cataloging public T cell receptors. Using immunosequencing, the study profiled T cell repertoires from about 620 subjects and related those repertoires to cytomegalovirus serostatus. Besides the first cohort of 666 subjects, a separate validation cohort made up of 120 different subjects was used. To predict cytomegalovirus infection status, the study brought together high-throughput TCR immunosequencing, statistical association of individual TCRs with disease status, and machine learning. A later analysis re-analyzed previously published TCR beta repertoires from roughly 600 donors and added high-resolution HLA genotyping to study TCR occurrence patterns. In the later analysis, no new phenotypic data were used to find candidate immune exposures; instead, reliance was placed on TCR beta sequences and their occurrence across donors. In an earlier analysis of roughly 600 of the donors, high-throughput TCR beta sequencing was used to judge whether each TCR beta V gene segment behaved as functional or pseudogenic. Alongside the repertoire data, information on donor age, sex, ethnicity and CMV serostatus was compiled. A later genetic analysis took genome-wide SNP genotypes for about three fifths of the roughly 670 donors and used that subset as a discovery cohort. All discovery cohort repertoires had been generated on a single sequencing platform. HLA typing included class I and class II loci at four-digit resolution. Typing coverage varied by locus: roughly 629-630 donors for A, B, C, DRB1 and DQB1; under 550 for DQA1; about 590 for DPA1; approximately 470 for DPB1. About five DR-DQ haplotypes were treated as single units for association and clustering because of strong linkage in the cohort. Across around 400 genotyped donors of the cohort, an average of about 240,000 unique TCR beta nucleotide sequences per donor were sequenced, and roughly 18% of those sequences were non-productive. The investigation overall reported the following: The study gave a list of some 150 TCR beta chains associated with cytomegalovirus. Around 16 rarely observed V segments, including chromosome 9 orphons, were excluded from the earlier analysis of about 600 of the donors because counts were too low. A later analysis found that most CMV-associated TCR beta chains appeared HLA-restricted, with HLA associations seemingly driven largely by CMV exposure. Linkage disequilibrium might explain the correlated functional status among segregating V segments, but an unknown experimental factor could not be ruled out. A cluster of highly shared sequence variants was judged likely to represent a technical artifact of the sequencing pipeline. Only TCR beta chains were sequenced in this cohort, and the absence of alpha or paired-chain data limited detectable features. A later analysis found that HLA-associated TCR beta chains were more clonally expanded and had lower generation probabilities than equally common non-associated chains. Three of the identified cytomegalovirus-associated TCR beta chains were confirmed in vitro to be specific for cytomegalovirus antigens. In an earlier analysis of a few hundred of the donors, most TCR beta V segments were observed in productive rearrangements about 90% or about 30% of the time, broadly matching IMGT annotations. In a later analysis, some 17,000 TCR beta sequences were associated with specific HLA alleles at a false discovery rate of 0.05. Cytomegalovirus status was reported to be diagnosed by the classifier with high specificity and sensitivity in both the original and validation cohorts. Most TCR sequences were observed very rarely across donors, whereas some public TCRs were present in many individuals. Compared with the 666-donor mean, donors in an Asian-associated ancestry cluster had fewer N-insertions in productive TCRs, according to a later genetic analysis. CMV serostatus was the only immune exposure information available for the cohort. A later genetic analysis associated a missense DCLRE1C variant with V-gene and J-gene trimming of TCR beta chains, and an independent cohort replicated the association. Sequencing depth was assumed to be roughly uniform across donors in the presence/absence analyses, though that assumption may not hold. Several of the top co-occurrence clusters appeared to be linked to parvovirus B19, influenza, CMV and Epstein-Barr virus, according to a later analysis. According to a later analysis, TCR association rates differed among HLA loci, with DRB1 alleles showing the most associated TCRs and HLA-C alleles showing the fewest. A further reported finding was that TCR beta sequences accurately predicted the HLA-A and HLA-B alleles for most subjects in the first cohort. The authors suggested that the approach could potentially be extended to other disease states and immunological phenotypes. Strong co-occurrence of HLA alleles, especially DR and DQ, made assigning TCR associations to individual alleles difficult. HLA typing was unavailable for some donors at each locus, so association tests used only the typed subset. The 87-base-pair reads could not distinguish some IMGT-functional V segments, including TRBV6-2 and TRBV6-3, so those segments were excluded.

The protocol used for the library was the immunoSEQ multiplex PCR assay. The multiplex PCR relied on a mix of 60 forward primers for TCR Vbeta segments and 13 reverse primers for TCR Jbeta segments. The CDR3 region of rearranged TCR beta genes was amplified from genomic DNA by a multiplex PCR assay. Amplified TCR beta libraries were sequenced as 87-base-pair reads on the Illumina HiSeq System. In the authors' own workflow: A later analysis counted approximately 84 million unique TCR beta chains across the 666 repertoires, and around 9.9 million of these chains were shared by at least two donors. A nearest-neighbor algorithm error-corrected the raw reads and collapsed the reads into unique sequences, merging closely related sequences to remove PCR and sequencing errors. To assign V, D and J gene segments, CDR3 sequences were aligned to IMGT reference sequences. Each retained sequence needed at least a six-nucleotide match to both a V gene segment and a J gene segment. Rearrangements were classified as productive when the CDR3 lacked stop codons and remained in frame with V and J, and all other rearrangements were classified as non-productive. CDR3 was defined by IMGT convention, running from the second conserved V-encoded cysteine to the conserved J-encoded phenylalanine. Sequences without an unambiguous match to a single V gene segment were excluded from the earlier analysis of over 500 of the donors. In an earlier analysis of about 590 of the donors, a V segment was called functional when productive rearrangements were above 56.7%, and segregating when the standard deviation between donors exceeded 5%. A statistical classification framework was built to diagnose cytomegalovirus status from the catalog of TCR beta chain sequences. In a later analysis, V and J genes were assigned by comparing TCR nucleotide sequences against IMGT/GENE-DB human TR gene sequences. A later analysis assigned CDR3 sequences and most-parsimonious VDJ recombination scenarios with the TCRdist pipeline. In a later analysis, every TCR beta chain was defined by the combination of its CDR3 amino acid sequence and its V-gene family, and reads without a unique V-gene family were dropped. A later analysis removed roughly 590 highly shared, low-generation-probability nucleotide sequences to deal with suspected cross-contamination and a sequencing artifact. A later analysis calculated a clonal expansion index for each public chain from normalized within-repertoire ranks of inferred template counts. In a later analysis, generation probabilities were computed with a VDJ recombination model fitted to out-of-frame rearrangements, and the resulting probabilities were checked against IGoR. In a later analysis, TCR-TCR, TCR-HLA and TCR-CMV co-occurrence was scored with hypergeometric tests, and a repertoire-size bias correction was applied to TCR pairs. In a later analysis, false discovery rates were estimated by permuting HLA or CMV assignments 20 times. In a later analysis, co-occurring TCRs were grouped using DBSCAN, with TCRdist sequence similarity added in when clustering inside HLA-allele-positive subsets. Co-occurrence clustering excluded repertoires with fewer than 30,000 or more than 120,000 public chains, plus five with anomalous nucleotide sharing. In TCRdb, the immuneACCESS table is reduced to in-frame sequences with V and J assigned. These tables do not hold every clone; where another copy was compared, an unresolved V gene accounts for under half, and the others remain unexplained. V and J calls and clone size are given by that table; D and trimming were obtained from the DNA. This sample has 110,000 to 150,000 clones in its table, and more than 80% of those were observed once. The ten largest clones represent 3.5% to 4.5% of the sample.

The cohort was made up of under 800 healthy bone marrow donors. All cohort members were sampled while nominally healthy, although unrecorded immune exposures were likely present. The donor tested CMV seropositive and was one of the 289 seropositive cohort members. A peripheral blood sample was provided by each donor, and peripheral blood mononuclear cells were used for TCR beta sequencing. Genomic DNA was extracted from the blood cell samples with the Qiagen DNeasy Blood Extraction Kit. The germline V gene yields MDHEN for CDR1 and SYDVKM for CDR2. Including cysteine and phenylalanine, the CDR3 has 12 amino acids. Of the read, only the CDR3 DNA is kept; its 36 bases are in frame from base 1. V loses 7 bases, J loses 3 bases, and the germline ends lie 9 bases apart.

The receptor's source is a woman aged 35 to 49 in good health and CMV-seropositive. The sequencing input was PBMCs. This receptor chain uses TRBV28 and TRBJ1-1; TRBD1 could be the D gene, as 5 bases match. The CDR3 protein sequence reads: CASNVGDTEAFF. The DNA is TGTGCCAGCAATGTAGGGGACACTGAAGCTTTCTTT.